These 2 T cell receptor beta chains were all obtained from the same sample, sequenced in a study of blood T cell repertoires in COVID-19. The repertoire was sequenced with immunoSEQ multiplex PCR; TCRdb's copy has only in-frame clones and lacks some. The top ten hold roughly 1% of the sample, which has about 350,000 clones, roughly 87% seen once. Sequenced: PBMCs or T cells enriched from blood (not recorded which). These receptors all stem from a woman aged 25 to 45 who had recovered from COVID-19.

The V and J genes are TRBV6-5 and TRBJ1-4; D remains unclear. V was shortened by 6 bases and J by 8 bases, with 10 bases between the two germline ends. Germline V gene sequence: CDR1 MNHEY, CDR2 SVGAGI. CDR3 length: 12 amino acids. Here the CDR3 reads CASSFNKEKLFF. CDR3 bases: TGTGCCAGCAGCTTCAACAAAGAAAAACTGTTTTTT.

This rearrangement joins TRBV6-1 to TRBJ1-2; D unresolved. The germline V gene encodes CDR1 MNHNS and CDR2 SASEGT. The CDR3 contains 15 residues. The ends were cut back, 0 bases at V and 4 bases at J, with 12 bases in the middle. The CDR3 loop reads CASSEAHQVGYGYTF. CDR3 nucleotide sequence: TGTGCCAGCAGTGAAGCGCACCAGGTCGGCTATGGCTACACCTTC.